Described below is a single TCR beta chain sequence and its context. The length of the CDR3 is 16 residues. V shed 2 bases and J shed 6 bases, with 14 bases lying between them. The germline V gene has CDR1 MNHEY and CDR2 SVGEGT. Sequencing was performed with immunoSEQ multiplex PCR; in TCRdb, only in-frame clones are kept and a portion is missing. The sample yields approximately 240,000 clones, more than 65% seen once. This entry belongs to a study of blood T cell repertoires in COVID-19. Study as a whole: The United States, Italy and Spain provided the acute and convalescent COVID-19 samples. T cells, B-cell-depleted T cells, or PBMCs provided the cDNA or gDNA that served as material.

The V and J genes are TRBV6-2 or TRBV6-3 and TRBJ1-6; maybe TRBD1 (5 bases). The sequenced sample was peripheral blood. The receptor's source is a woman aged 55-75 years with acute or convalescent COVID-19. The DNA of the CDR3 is TGTGCCAGCAGTTACGGCAGGGCCCCTTCTAATTCACCCCTCCACTTT. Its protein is CASSYGRAPSNSPLHF.